The 10 T cell receptor beta chains below all came from one sample that was sequenced in a study of CD8+CD57+ T cells in acquired aplastic anemia. CDR3 and TCR beta VDJ profiling relied on a genomic DNA template. TCRdb re-derived calls from the reads in MiXCR, one entry per CDR3 protein. Among 250,000 to 300,000 distinct CDR3 sequences, roughly half were seen once, and the ten largest hold approximately 8.2%. Sequenced material: sorted CD4+, CD8+, or CD8+CD57+ T cells (not recorded which) from PBMCs. The receptor set was obtained from a human donor with severe aplastic anemia or a healthy control (not recorded which).

This clonotype has a handful of counts. The V and J genes are TRBV7-9 and TRBJ1-1; the match to TRBD1 covers 7 bases. From germline, CDR1 is SEHNR and CDR2 FQNEAQ (reference sequence). This CDR3 contains 13 residues. With 6 bases clipped from V and 5 bases from J, the junction kept 6 bases outside the gene matches. As DNA, the CDR3 is TGTGCCAGCAGGGCTACAGGGGTGACTGAAGCTTTCTTT. Encoded protein: CASRATGVTEAFF.

This clonotype was counted at least ten times. The chain couples TRBV7-9 to TRBJ2-2, with 8 bases that match TRBD1. The CDR3 runs 16 residues. V shed 4 bases and J 1 base; nucleotides not matched to a gene: 5. Per germline, CDR1 SEHNR and CDR2 FQNEAQ (reference sequence). Written as DNA, the CDR3 is TGTGCCAGCAGCTCCCTTGGGACAGGGAACACCGGGGAGCTGTTTTTT. Protein sequence: CASSSLGTGNTGELFF.

This clonotype occurred once. The CDR3 region has the DNA TGTGCCAGCAGTGAAGCGCTTTATACAGATACGCAGTATTTT. Translating it yields CASSEALYTDTQYF. This chain joins TRBV2 and TRBJ2-3; D remains ambiguous. The CDR3 length is 14 residues. The V end lost 0 bases, the J end lost 3 bases, and 7 bases lay between the germline ends. The germline V gene has CDR1 SNHLY and CDR2 FYNNEI.

The CDR3 DNA follows: TGTGCCAGCAGCTTATGGGAGGCTGGGGCCAACGTCCTGACTTTC. Protein sequence: CASSLWEAGANVLTF. The J gene is TRBJ2-6, the V gene TRBV11-3, with D perhaps matching TRBD2 (6 bases). CDR1 is SGHNT and CDR2 is YENEEA in the germline V gene. The CDR3 is 15 residues long. Between the trimmed V and J ends, which lost 2 bases and 2 bases, there was a span of 7 bases. The variable domain in full, completed from reference TRBV11-3 and TRBJ2-6, reads EAGVVQSPRYKIIEKKQPVAFWCNPISGHNTLYWYLQNLGQGPELLIRYENEEAVDDSQLPKDRFSAERLKGVDSTLKIQPAELGDSAVYLCASSLWEAGANVLTFGAGSRLTVL.

This clonotype was detected only a few times. This chain joins TRBV7-2 and TRBJ2-7, with D hard to call. Deletions cut 5 bases from V and 11 bases from J, with 19 bases between. The CDR3 covers 13 residues. CDR1 is SGHTA, CDR2 FQGNSA, per germline. The CDR3 DNA reads as TGTGCCAGCAGCCAAGGCCTAAAGGAACAAGAGTACTTC. Its protein product is CASSQGLKEQEYF.

The CDR3 region has the DNA TGTGCCAGCAGCTTCTTCGTATCGGGGTCAGATACGCAGTATTTT. Residues: CASSFFVSGSDTQYF. V is TRBV7-2 and J is TRBJ2-3; possible D gene TRBD2, 5 bases. The CDR3 sequence is 15 residues long. V lost 3 bases and J lost 4, with 14 bases in between. Germline assignment: CDR1 SGHTA and CDR2 FQGNSA.

The chain carries TRBV2 and TRBJ1-5, with 8 bases aligning to TRBD1. The CDR3 loop spans 18 amino acids. With V trimmed by 0 bases and J by 2 bases, 9 bases remained unmatched. Germline CDR1 SNHLY, CDR2 FYNNEI. The CDR3 DNA is TGTGCCAGCAGTGAAGCCTATGGGCAGGGGGCAGGCAATCAGCCCCAGCATTTT. This codes for CASSEAYGQGAGNQPQHF.

This clonotype has at least ten counts. The chain uses TRBV6-2 or TRBV6-3 and TRBJ2-7, with 12 bases fitting TRBD1. The trim removed 5 bases at V and 7 bases at J, leaving 9 bases unmatched. The CDR3 has 15 amino acids. Germline V gene data show CDR1 as MNHEY and CDR2 as SVGEGT. The DNA for the CDR3 is TGTGCCAGCAGTGGACCGGGACAGGGGGCGCGGGAGCAGTACTTC. Residues: CASSGPGQGAREQYF.

Of note for this clonotype: One base away lies a much larger clone, so this may be a sequencing read error. V is TRBV7-2 and J is TRBJ1-2; D might be TRBD1 (6 bases). Germline V gene sequence: CDR1 SGHTA, CDR2 FQGNSA. V was shortened by 6 bases and J by 8 bases, with 10 bases between the two germline ends. The CDR3 covers 11 residues. The CDR3 DNA is TGTGCCAGCAGTTACAGGGAGGGCTACACCTTC. This encodes CASSYREGYTF.

There are a few counts of this clonotype. J is TRBJ2-1 and V is TRBV25-1, with a possible D match to TRBD2 (6 bases). This CDR3 is built from 17 residues. V lost 2 bases, J lost 3 bases, and 17 bases lay in between. Per germline, CDR1 MGHDK and CDR2 SYGVNS. The CDR3 region has the DNA TGTGCCAGCAGTGAAAGGAGGGGTCGGGCTAACTACAATGAGCAGTTCTTC. This encodes CASSERRGRANYNEQFF.